This T cell receptor beta chain was captured in a study of response to subunit inactivated influenza vaccine. Study outcomes and limitations: Every seasonal influenza vaccination brings in few new T cells, the authors suggested.

Unmatched junction bases numbered 8, after V lost 4 bases and J lost 2 bases. CDR3 size: 15 residues. The germline gives CDR1 SGDLS, CDR2 YYNGEE. TCRdb analysed the RT-PCR reads with MiXCR anew, one entry per CDR3 protein. The sample has about 520,000 distinct CDR3 sequences; 6.5% to 8% are singletons. This clonotype was recorded a few times. No antigen is known for it. This sequence joins TRBV9 and TRBJ1-1, with 7 bases aligning to TRBD1. The TCR was taken from a man aged 50 to 75 who received an inactivated influenza vaccine. The source was PBMCs from blood, collected about 24 months after vaccination. Written as DNA, the CDR3 is TGTGCCAGCAGCTCCCGACAGGGACCCAACACTGAAGCTTTCTTT. Encoded protein: CASSSRQGPNTEAFF.